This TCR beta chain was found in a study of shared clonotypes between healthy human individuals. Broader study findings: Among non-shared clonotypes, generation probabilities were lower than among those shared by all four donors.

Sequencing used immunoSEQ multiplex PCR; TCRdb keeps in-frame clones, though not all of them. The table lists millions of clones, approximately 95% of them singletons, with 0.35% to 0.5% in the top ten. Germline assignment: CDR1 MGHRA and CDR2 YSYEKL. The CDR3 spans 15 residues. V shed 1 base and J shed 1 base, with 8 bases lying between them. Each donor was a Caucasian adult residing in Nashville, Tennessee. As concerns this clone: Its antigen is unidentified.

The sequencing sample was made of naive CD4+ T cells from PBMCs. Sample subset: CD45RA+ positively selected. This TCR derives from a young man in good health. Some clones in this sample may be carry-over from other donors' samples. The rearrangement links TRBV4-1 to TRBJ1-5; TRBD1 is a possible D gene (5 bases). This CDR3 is CASSQATESNQPQHF. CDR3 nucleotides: TGCGCCAGCAGCCAAGCGACAGAGAGCAATCAGCCCCAGCATTTT.